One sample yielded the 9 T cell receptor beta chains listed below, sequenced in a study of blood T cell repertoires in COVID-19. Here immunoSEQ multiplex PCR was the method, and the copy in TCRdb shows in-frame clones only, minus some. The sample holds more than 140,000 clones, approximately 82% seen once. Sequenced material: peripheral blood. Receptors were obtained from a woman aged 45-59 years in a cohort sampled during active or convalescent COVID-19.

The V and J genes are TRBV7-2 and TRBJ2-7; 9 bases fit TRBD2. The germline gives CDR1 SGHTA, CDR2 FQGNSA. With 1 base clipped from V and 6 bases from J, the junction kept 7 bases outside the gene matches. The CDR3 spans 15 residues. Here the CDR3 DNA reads TGTGCCAGCAGCTTAGTTGCGGGGGGGCCGACCGAGCAGTACTTC. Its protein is CASSLVAGGPTEQYF.

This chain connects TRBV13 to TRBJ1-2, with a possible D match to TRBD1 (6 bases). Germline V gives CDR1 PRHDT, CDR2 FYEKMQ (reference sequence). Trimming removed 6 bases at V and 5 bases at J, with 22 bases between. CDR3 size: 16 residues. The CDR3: CASSPQNVRGQYGYTF. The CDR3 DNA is TGTGCCAGCAGTCCCCAAAACGTCAGGGGTCAATATGGCTACACCTTC.

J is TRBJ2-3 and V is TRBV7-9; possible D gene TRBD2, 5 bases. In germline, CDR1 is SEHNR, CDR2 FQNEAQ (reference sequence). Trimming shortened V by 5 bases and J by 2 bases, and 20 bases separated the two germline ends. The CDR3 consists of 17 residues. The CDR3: CASSPGGEAYSTDTQYF. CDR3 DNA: TGTGCCAGCAGCCCCGGAGGCGAAGCGTACTCCACAGATACGCAGTATTTT.

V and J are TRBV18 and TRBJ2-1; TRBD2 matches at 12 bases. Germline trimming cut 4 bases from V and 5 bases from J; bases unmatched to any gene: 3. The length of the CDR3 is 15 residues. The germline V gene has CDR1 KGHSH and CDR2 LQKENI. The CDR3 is CASSLTSGGNNEQFF. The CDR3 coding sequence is TGTGCCAGCTCACTAACTAGCGGGGGGAACAATGAGCAGTTCTTC.

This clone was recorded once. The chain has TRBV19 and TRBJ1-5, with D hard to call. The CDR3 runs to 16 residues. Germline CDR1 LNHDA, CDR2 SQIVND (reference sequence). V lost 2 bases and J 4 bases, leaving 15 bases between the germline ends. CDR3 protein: CASSISVGVANQPQHF. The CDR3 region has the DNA TGTGCCAGTAGTATAAGTGTCGGGGTTGCTAATCAGCCCCAGCATTTT.

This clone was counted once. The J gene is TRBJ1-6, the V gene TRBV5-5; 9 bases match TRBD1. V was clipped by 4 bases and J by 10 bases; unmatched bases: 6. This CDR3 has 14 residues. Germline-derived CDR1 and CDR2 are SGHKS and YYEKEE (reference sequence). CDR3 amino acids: CASSTGQGESPLHF. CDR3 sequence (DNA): TGTGCCAGCAGCACGGGACAGGGAGAGTCACCCCTCCACTTT.

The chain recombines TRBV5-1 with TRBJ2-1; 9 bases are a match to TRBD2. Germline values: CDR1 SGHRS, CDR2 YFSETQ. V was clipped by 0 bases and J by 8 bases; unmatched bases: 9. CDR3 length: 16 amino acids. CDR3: CASSLAGAGGLHEQFF. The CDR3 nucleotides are TGCGCCAGCAGCTTGGCCGGAGCGGGGGGCCTACATGAGCAGTTCTTC.

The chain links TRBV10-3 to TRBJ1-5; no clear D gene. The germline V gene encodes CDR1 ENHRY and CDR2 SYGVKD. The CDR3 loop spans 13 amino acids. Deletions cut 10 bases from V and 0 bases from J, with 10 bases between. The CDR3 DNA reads TGTGCCACCGACACGCATAGCAATCAGCCCCAGCATTTT. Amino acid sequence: CATDTHSNQPQHF.

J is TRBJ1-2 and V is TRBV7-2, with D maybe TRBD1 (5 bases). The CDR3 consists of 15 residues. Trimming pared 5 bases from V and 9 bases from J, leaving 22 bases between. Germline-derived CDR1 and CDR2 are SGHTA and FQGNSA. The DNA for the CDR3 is TGTGCCAGCAGCCCTAGGGTGTCAGCCCCAGGGAGCTACACCTTC. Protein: CASSPRVSAPGSYTF.